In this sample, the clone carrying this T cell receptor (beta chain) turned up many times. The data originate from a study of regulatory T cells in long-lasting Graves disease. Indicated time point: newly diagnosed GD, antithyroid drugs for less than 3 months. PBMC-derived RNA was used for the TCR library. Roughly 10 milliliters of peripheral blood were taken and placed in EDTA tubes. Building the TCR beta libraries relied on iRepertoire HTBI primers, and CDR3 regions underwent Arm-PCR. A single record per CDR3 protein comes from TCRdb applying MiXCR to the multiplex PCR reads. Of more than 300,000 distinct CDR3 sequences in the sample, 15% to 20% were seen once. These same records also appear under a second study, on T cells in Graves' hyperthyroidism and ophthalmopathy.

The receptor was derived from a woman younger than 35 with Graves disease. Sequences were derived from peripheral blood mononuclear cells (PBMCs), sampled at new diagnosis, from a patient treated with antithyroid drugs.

Here the CDR3 reads CSAKGTALDHIQETQYF. CDR3 nucleotides: TGCAGTGCTAAGGGGACGGCACTCGACCATATCCAAGAGACCCAGTACTTC. The J gene is TRBJ2-5, the V gene TRBV20-1; D might be TRBD1 or TRBD2, each matching 5 bases. CDR3 length: 17 amino acids. CDR1 is DFQATT, CDR2 SNEGSKA, per germline (reference sequence). V gave up 4 bases and J gave up 1 base, with 22 bases separating them.